Following are 16 T cell receptor beta chains from one sample sequenced in a study of shared clonotypes between healthy human individuals. Assay: immunoSEQ multiplex PCR; the TCRdb copy retains only in-frame clones and omits some. The profile covers some 1,600,000 clones, with 95% to 99% appearing a single time and roughly 0.45% taken by the ten largest. The sequenced material came from naive CD4+ T cells sorted from blood. Subset specified: CD45RA+ positively selected. These TCRs come from a man aged 30-40 years in good health.

The V call is TRBV28, the J call TRBJ1-1, with a tentative D call TRBD1 (6 bases). The CDR3 runs 17 residues. Germline loops: CDR1 MDHEN, CDR2 SYDVKM. The germline V and J ends were trimmed by 3 bases and 0 bases, with 17 bases remaining between them. This CDR3 reads CASSFNRRGFMNTEAFF. The CDR3 nucleotides are TGTGCCAGCAGTTTTAATCGAAGGGGGTTCATGAACACTGAAGCTTTCTTT.

This chain uses TRBV12-5 with TRBJ1-1; D is undetermined. The CDR3 totals 15 residues. The germline gives CDR1 LGHNT, CDR2 FRNRAP. Trimming took 2 bases from V and 1 from J, leaving 11 bases between them. This chain's CDR3 is CASGLPWAANTEAFF. The CDR3 DNA follows: TGTGCTAGTGGTTTGCCCTGGGCAGCGAACACTGAAGCTTTCTTT. The full variable domain, its missing parts supplied by reference TRBV12-5 and TRBJ1-1, is DARVTQTPRHKVTEMGQEVTMRCQPILGHNTVFWYRQTMMQGLELLAYFRNRAPLDDSGMPKDRFSAEMPDATLATLKIQPSEPRDSAVYFCASGLPWAANTEAFFGQGTRLTVV.

V gene TRBV5-4 combines with J gene TRBJ2-2, with 10 bases aligning to TRBD1. V was clipped by 6 bases and J by 5 bases; unmatched bases: 13. The germline CDR1 and CDR2 sequences are SGHNT and YYREEE (reference sequence). The CDR3 consists of 17 residues. The CDR3 spells CASTSDGGQGFTGELFF. CDR3 DNA sequence: TGTGCCAGCACCTCCGATGGGGGACAGGGGTTTACCGGGGAGCTGTTTTTT.

In regard to this clone: This specimen includes other DNA sequences encoding the same CDR3. The gene calls are TRBV18 and TRBJ2-7, with D possibly TRBD2 on 5 matching bases. V was shortened by 4 bases and J by 3 bases, with 7 bases between the two germline ends. This CDR3 is 12 amino acids long. Germline V CDR1 and CDR2: KGHSH, LQKENI. In DNA, the CDR3 is TGTGCCAGCTCACTCCGGGGCTACGAGCAGTACTTC. It encodes CASSLRGYEQYF. The whole variable domain, filled in from reference TRBV18 and TRBJ2-7, reads NAGVMQNPRHLVRRRGQEARLRCSPMKGHSHVYWYRQLPEEGLKFMVYLQKENIIDESGMPKERFSAEFPKEGPSILRIQQVVRGDSAAYFCASSLRGYEQYFGPGTRLTVT.

This chain connects TRBV15 to TRBJ1-1, with D possibly being TRBD1 (6 bases). Looked up from germline, CDR1 is LNHNV and CDR2 is YYDKDF (reference sequence). The CDR3 loop spans 15 amino acids. V shed 7 bases and J shed 6 bases, with 21 bases lying between them. CDR3 bases: TGTGCCACCATACAGAATGCTTACAGGGACTCTGAAGCTTTCTTT. Protein sequence: CATIQNAYRDSEAFF.

The chain is built from TRBV28 and TRBJ1-5; D uncertain. The length of the CDR3 is 12 residues. CDR1 and CDR2 (germline): MDHEN, SYDVKM. V was shortened by 3 bases and J by 6 bases, with 6 bases between the two germline ends. The CDR3 DNA is TGTGCCAGCAGTTTTCTGCGTCAGCCCCAGCATTTT. Translated, it gives CASSFLRQPQHF.

This clone came up once. J is TRBJ2-1 and V is TRBV19; 10 bases are shared with TRBD1. The CDR3 has 17 amino acids. The V gene end was trimmed by 1 base and the J gene end by 7 bases; junction bases not matched to a gene: 10. Germline V gene sequence: CDR1 LNHDA, CDR2 SQIVND (reference sequence). The CDR3 is CASSIGVLGTGENEQFF. The CDR3 bases are TGTGCCAGTAGTATAGGGGTCCTCGGGACAGGGGAAAATGAGCAGTTCTTC.

This clone was observed once. J is TRBJ2-1 and V is TRBV28, with TRBD1 identical over 8 bases. Germline values: CDR1 MDHEN, CDR2 SYDVKM. V lost 2 bases and J lost 1; bases outside the gene matches: 4. The CDR3 consists of 16 residues. The CDR3 here is CASSLPQGVSYNEQFF. Written as DNA, the CDR3 is TGTGCCAGCAGTTTACCACAGGGGGTGTCCTACAATGAGCAGTTCTTC. The full variable domain, rest sourced from reference TRBV28 and TRBJ2-1, is DVKVTQSSRYLVKRTGEKVFLECVQDMDHENMFWYRQDPGLGLRLIYFSYDVKMKEKGDIPEGYSVSREKKERFSLILESASTNQTSMYLCASSLPQGVSYNEQFFGPGTRLTVL.

The rearrangement joins TRBV7-3 to TRBJ2-3; D ambiguous. Looked up from germline, CDR1 is SGHTA and CDR2 is FQGTGA. Trimming removed 4 bases at V and 0 bases at J, with 8 bases between. The CDR3 has 14 residues. The CDR3 reads CASSSTTSTDTQYF. The CDR3 DNA follows: TGTGCCAGCAGCTCGACAACTAGCACAGATACGCAGTATTTT. Looking up the rest from reference TRBV7-3 and TRBJ2-3 gives the full variable domain: GAGVSQTPSNKVTEKGKYVELRCDPISGHTALYWYRQSLGQGPEFLIYFQGTGAADDSGLPNDRFFAVRPEGSVSTLKIQRTERGDSAVYLCASSSTTSTDTQYFGPGTRLTVL.

The chain employs TRBV15 and TRBJ2-2, with TRBD1 matching over 8 bases. V trimming: 0 bases; J trimming: 4 bases; junction bases outside the gene matches: 4. Germline V gene data show CDR1 as LNHNV and CDR2 as YYDKDF (reference sequence). CDR3 length equals 16 residues. CDR3 DNA sequence: TGTGCCACCAGCAGAGATAGGACAGGGAGCACCGGGGAGCTGTTTTTT. Translated, it gives CATSRDRTGSTGELFF.

CDR3 DNA sequence: TGCGCCAGCAGTCAAAACAGACAGGGCGGGCGTCAGCCCCAGCATTTT. Protein sequence: CASSQNRQGGRQPQHF. This chain connects TRBV23-1 to TRBJ1-5; 7 bases are a match to TRBD1. TRBV23-1 is assigned to the ORF class and has an uncertain function. CDR3 length: 16 residues. The J segment lost 6 bases and the V segment lost 2 bases, leaving 10 bases of the junction unmatched.

This chain connects TRBV7-2 to TRBJ2-5, with 7 bases fitting TRBD1. Germline CDR1 reads SGHTA; CDR2 reads FQGNSA. After removal of 5 bases from V and 3 bases from J, the junction contained 6 bases not matched to a gene. CDR3 length: 14 residues. CDR3 sequence: CASSPHTGEETQYF. The CDR3 nucleotides read TGTGCCAGCAGCCCACATACAGGGGAAGAGACCCAGTACTTC.

The chain uses TRBV14 and TRBJ2-5; TRBD1 matches at 8 bases. Germline CDR1 and CDR2: SGHDN and FVKESK. The CDR3 covers 19 residues. Germline trimming cut 1 base from V and 5 bases from J; bases unmatched to any gene: 18. CDR3 in amino acids: CASSQVPPGPGGFVETQYF. The DNA for the CDR3 is TGTGCCAGCAGCCAAGTACCACCCGGGCCAGGGGGCTTTGTGGAGACCCAGTACTTC.

The chain links TRBV29-1 to TRBJ2-5; 9 nucleotides agree with TRBD1. Germline V gene data show CDR1 as SQVTM and CDR2 as ANQGSEA. The V and J ends lost 8 bases and 9 bases, in that order; junction bases with no gene match: 13. The CDR3 consists of 13 residues. CDR3 residues: CSSKGQGAGAQYF. The CDR3 bases are TGCAGCTCAAAGGGACAGGGCGCCGGGGCCCAGTACTTC.

With respect to this clone: The junction differs from germline at one of its ends, possibly a read error. The rearrangement joins TRBV28 to TRBJ2-2; D call uncertain. This CDR3 is built from 13 residues. Germline CDR1 reads MDHEN; CDR2 reads SYDVKM. Here the CDR3 DNA reads TGTGCCATCAGTGGGGCGAACACCGGGGAGCTGTTTTTT. This gives the protein CAISGANTGELFF.

This clone was seen only once. The chain carries TRBV7-9 and TRBJ1-6, with D perhaps matching TRBD1 (5 bases). The CDR3 is 15 residues long. CDR1 and CDR2 (germline): SEHNR, FQNEAQ (reference sequence). Between the trimmed V and J ends, which lost 4 bases and 7 bases, there was a span of 14 bases. CDR3 sequence reads: CASSSEAGWNSPLHF. In nucleotides, the CDR3 is TGTGCCAGCAGCTCCGAGGCAGGGTGGAATTCACCCCTCCACTTT.